These T cell receptor beta chains were read from a single sample in a study of human CD8 memory T cell subsets. TCRdb derives one entry per CDR3 protein from the 5' RACE reads, leaving out DNA. Recorded for this sample: about 6,700 distinct CDR3 sequences. Sequenced input: CD8+ T cells from PBMCs. Receptors were obtained from a human donor in good health. Both conserved end residues are part of each CDR3. The order of the fields is V gene, J gene, clone size, CDR3 protein. Expanded clones get a size class; other rows say once, few or many, or leave the size out.

v_call: TRBV6-6; j_call: TRBJ2-2; clone_size: medium-sized; cdr3_aa: CASSYSVDRGKNTGELFF
v_call: TRBV5-1; j_call: TRBJ2-2; clone_size: NA; cdr3_aa: CASSPPRNTGELFF
v_call: TRBV28; j_call: TRBJ2-1; clone_size: medium-sized; cdr3_aa: CAGKAGTAEYNEQFF
v_call: TRBV7-9; j_call: TRBJ1-3; clone_size: NA; cdr3_aa: CASSFDSGNTIYF
v_call: TRBV11-2; j_call: TRBJ2-5; clone_size: NA; cdr3_aa: CASSPPLAGVETQYF
v_call: TRBV9; j_call: TRBJ2-2; clone_size: NA; cdr3_aa: CASSPSGNTGELFF
v_call: TRBV9; j_call: TRBJ2-1; clone_size: NA; cdr3_aa: CASSGPTTSDEQFF
v_call: TRBV4-3; j_call: TRBJ2-1; clone_size: NA; cdr3_aa: CASSLLLRGSYNEQFF
v_call: TRBV4-3; j_call: TRBJ2-2; clone_size: NA; cdr3_aa: CASSQEASGGNTGELFF
v_call: TRBV7-3; j_call: TRBJ2-1; clone_size: medium-sized; cdr3_aa: CASSPKPGLAGGPPYNEQFF
v_call: TRBV20-1; j_call: TRBJ2-1; clone_size: NA; cdr3_aa: CSAPQAGGQFF
v_call: TRBV12-3/TRBV12-4; j_call: TRBJ1-6; clone_size: NA; cdr3_aa: CASTTWEGYSPLHF
v_call: TRBV7-9; j_call: TRBJ1-5; clone_size: medium-sized; cdr3_aa: CASSLAGHQPQHF
v_call: TRBV20-1; j_call: TRBJ1-2; clone_size: NA; cdr3_aa: CSAWRDPKYGYTF
v_call: TRBV7-8; j_call: TRBJ2-6; clone_size: NA; cdr3_aa: CASRPLPSGANVLTF
v_call: TRBV3-1; j_call: TRBJ1-6; clone_size: medium-sized; cdr3_aa: CASSQDNGNSPLHF
v_call: TRBV30; j_call: TRBJ2-7; clone_size: NA; cdr3_aa: CAWSGDNSYEQYF
v_call: TRBV6-2/TRBV6-3; j_call: TRBJ2-7; clone_size: NA; cdr3_aa: CASSYQSGQAFSLGVQYF
v_call: TRBV4-1; j_call: TRBJ2-7; clone_size: NA; cdr3_aa: CASSQDELGGYEQYF
v_call: TRBV5-1; j_call: TRBJ2-2; clone_size: NA; cdr3_aa: CASSLGWGATGELFF
v_call: TRBV12-3/TRBV12-4; j_call: TRBJ1-6; clone_size: NA; cdr3_aa: CARTADSPLHF
v_call: TRBV12-3/TRBV12-4; j_call: TRBJ1-4; clone_size: NA; cdr3_aa: CASSPDEKLFF
v_call: TRBV10-3; j_call: TRBJ1-5; clone_size: NA; cdr3_aa: CAISVGGSNQPQHF
v_call: TRBV15; j_call: TRBJ1-1; clone_size: medium-sized; cdr3_aa: CATSRDDLGRGGTEAFF
v_call: TRBV27; j_call: TRBJ2-3; clone_size: NA; cdr3_aa: CASSPVGVGNTQYF
v_call: TRBV27; j_call: TRBJ1-1; clone_size: NA; cdr3_aa: CASSPRPGFTEAFF
v_call: TRBV7-9; j_call: TRBJ2-5; clone_size: NA; cdr3_aa: CASSSGARHQETQYF
v_call: TRBV11-2; j_call: TRBJ2-3; clone_size: NA; cdr3_aa: CASRRGLAGLDTQYF
v_call: TRBV2; j_call: TRBJ2-4; clone_size: NA; cdr3_aa: CASSEGPRQGANIQYF
v_call: TRBV14; j_call: TRBJ2-7; clone_size: NA; cdr3_aa: CASSSRSYEQYF
v_call: TRBV5-1; j_call: TRBJ2-7; clone_size: medium-sized; cdr3_aa: CASSPSTPHYEQYF
v_call: TRBV20-1; j_call: TRBJ2-4; clone_size: medium-sized; cdr3_aa: CSARDRAKEDSENIQYF
v_call: TRBV2; j_call: TRBJ1-4; clone_size: NA; cdr3_aa: CASSVGQTNEKNCFF
v_call: TRBV5-4; j_call: TRBJ2-5; clone_size: NA; cdr3_aa: CASSATGGAETQYF
v_call: TRBV4-1; j_call: TRBJ2-3; clone_size: large; cdr3_aa: CASHEAAGIRSATQYF
v_call: TRBV28; j_call: TRBJ2-7; clone_size: NA; cdr3_aa: CASSLLYGTGSEQYF
v_call: TRBV29-1; j_call: TRBJ2-1; clone_size: medium-sized; cdr3_aa: CSVAGTSGISYNEQFF
v_call: TRBV29-1; j_call: TRBJ2-5; clone_size: medium-sized; cdr3_aa: CSAIHFGTQETQYF
v_call: TRBV4-3; j_call: TRBJ2-7; clone_size: NA; cdr3_aa: CASSQDRRGNNEQYF
v_call: TRBV28; j_call: TRBJ1-1; clone_size: NA; cdr3_aa: CASRTRDRSSNTEAFF
v_call: TRBV7-3; j_call: TRBJ1-1; clone_size: NA; cdr3_aa: CASRPTGGEGGTEAFF
v_call: TRBV5-1; j_call: TRBJ1-5; clone_size: NA; cdr3_aa: CASSLDSNQPQHF
v_call: TRBV18; j_call: TRBJ1-2; clone_size: NA; cdr3_aa: CASSPPAGQEYYGYTF
v_call: TRBV12-3/TRBV12-4; j_call: TRBJ2-1; clone_size: NA; cdr3_aa: CASSSDIAGGISYNEQFF
v_call: TRBV28; j_call: TRBJ1-2; clone_size: NA; cdr3_aa: CASSSLFDAGTGAGYTF
v_call: TRBV7-9; j_call: TRBJ2-7; clone_size: NA; cdr3_aa: CASSPIDRSYEQYF
v_call: TRBV12-3/TRBV12-4; j_call: TRBJ2-2; clone_size: NA; cdr3_aa: CASSLALGRELFF
v_call: TRBV2; j_call: TRBJ2-3; clone_size: NA; cdr3_aa: CASKPSGLAGGQFVTQYF
v_call: TRBV19; j_call: TRBJ2-1; clone_size: NA; cdr3_aa: CASSPDLYDGTGVFNEQFF
v_call: TRBV23-1; j_call: TRBJ2-1; clone_size: medium-sized; cdr3_aa: CASTSGTGSNEQFF
v_call: TRBV25-1; j_call: TRBJ2-3; clone_size: NA; cdr3_aa: CASSALAGGTDTQYF
v_call: TRBV7-9; j_call: TRBJ2-3; clone_size: NA; cdr3_aa: CASSQRDSRGPDTQYF
v_call: TRBV29-1; j_call: TRBJ2-7; clone_size: NA; cdr3_aa: CSVFGGKSYEQYF
v_call: TRBV30; j_call: TRBJ1-4; clone_size: medium-sized; cdr3_aa: CAWSGPVGEKLFF
v_call: TRBV20-1; j_call: TRBJ2-7; clone_size: NA; cdr3_aa: CSARDVQGYEQYF
v_call: TRBV20-1; j_call: TRBJ1-2; clone_size: NA; cdr3_aa: CSAIPPGQDSSTRVGYTF
v_call: TRBV4-1; j_call: TRBJ1-1; clone_size: NA; cdr3_aa: CASRGGTAEAFF